The TCR beta chain described here comes from a study of T cells in Graves' hyperthyroidism and ophthalmopathy. With respect to this clonotype: The antigen is not known.

The TCR beta CDR3 regions underwent amplification using RNA transcripts as the source. First-round RT-PCR targeting the TCR CDR3 was performed with the HTBI primer set. TCRdb called the multiplex PCR reads again in MiXCR, with one record for every CDR3 protein. The sample shows 600,000 to 750,000 distinct CDR3 sequences, 15% to 20% of them seen only once. Findings and caveats of the study: Most expanded thyroid clonotypes above 0.001 recurred in blood. The model's output predicted ophthalmopathy at a median of roughly 6.9 months prior to onset.

Germline V gene data show CDR1 as SGHRS and CDR2 as YFSETQ. The CDR3 is 13 amino acids. The V gene lost 4 bases and the J gene lost 4 bases, with 11 bases spanning the gap. This chain joins TRBV5-1 and TRBJ1-1, with D unresolved. This TCR derives from a man aged 45-60 years with Graves' hyperthyroidism. The source material was blood. CDR3 bases: TGCGCCAGCAGCGAGTCGGGGAGCACTGAAGCTTTCTTT. Its protein is CASSESGSTEAFF.